This T cell receptor (beta chain) was sequenced during a study of T-cell reconstitution after alpha-beta-depleted transplantation in children. Whole-study results and caveats: By one year post-transplant, T-cell counts and diversity largely arose from T cells that were newly produced. There were reportedly several hundred expanded graft clones from which alpha-beta T cells came about two months after transplant. After transplant, high TCRbeta diversity at day 60 in some patients arose from surviving recipient T cells and thymic progenitors.

About this clonotype: Its antigen is unidentified.

The germline V and J ends were trimmed by 3 bases and 3 bases, with 12 bases remaining between them. The CDR3 runs to 14 residues. From germline, CDR1 is SGHDN and CDR2 FVKESK. Preparation of the TCRbeta library was carried out with unique molecular identifiers. TCRdb processed the PCR reads anew with MiXCR; each CDR3 protein has one entry. The table has about 980,000 distinct CDR3 sequences, about 29% seen once. The sequences come from PBMCs, mostly from graft donor cells, collected 360 days after TCRalphabeta/CD19-depleted stem cell transplant. This receptor was obtained from a boy under two years old who had a stem cell transplant for SCID, so the T cells may come from the graft donor. The chain carries TRBV14 and TRBJ2-7; unclear D gene. CDR3 loop: CASSQTEPFYEQYF. In DNA, the CDR3 is TGTGCCAGCAGCCAGACCGAGCCGTTCTACGAGCAGTACTTC.